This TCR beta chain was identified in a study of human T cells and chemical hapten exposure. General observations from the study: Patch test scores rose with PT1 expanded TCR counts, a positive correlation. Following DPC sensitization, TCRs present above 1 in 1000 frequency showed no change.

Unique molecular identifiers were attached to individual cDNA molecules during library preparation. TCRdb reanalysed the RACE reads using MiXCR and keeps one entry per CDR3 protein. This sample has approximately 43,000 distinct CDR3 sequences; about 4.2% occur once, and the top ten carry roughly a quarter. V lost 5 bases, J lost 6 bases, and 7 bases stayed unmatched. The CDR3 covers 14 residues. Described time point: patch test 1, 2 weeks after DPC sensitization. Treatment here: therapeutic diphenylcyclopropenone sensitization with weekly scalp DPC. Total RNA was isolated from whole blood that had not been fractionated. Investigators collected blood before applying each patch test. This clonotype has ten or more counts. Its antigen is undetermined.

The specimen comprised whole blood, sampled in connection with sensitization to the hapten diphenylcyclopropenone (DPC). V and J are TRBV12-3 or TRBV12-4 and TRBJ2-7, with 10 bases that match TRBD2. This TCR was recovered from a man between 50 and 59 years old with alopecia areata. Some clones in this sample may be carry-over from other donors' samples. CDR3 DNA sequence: TGTGCCAGCAGTACAGCGGGAGGGCGTTTCGAGCAGTACTTC. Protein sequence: CASSTAGGRFEQYF.